This T cell receptor (beta chain) came from a study of blood T cell repertoires in COVID-19 (dated by TCRdb to the early 2020s). At the level of the whole study: The collaborator samples originated in the United States, Italy and Spain and spanned the acute and convalescent phases of COVID-19. The prospective study material was composed of cDNA or gDNA derived from T cells, B-cell-depleted T cells, or PBMCs. Subjects who had been exposed to COVID-19, were actively infected with it, or had recovered from it provided the deeply sampled blood TCRbeta repertoires that made up the dataset. The repertoires were released in a freely available public database meant as a resource for research on the immune response to SARS-CoV-2. The samples were drawn from two sources: the first 160 participants of the ongoing ImmuneRACE study, and 1,254 subjects contributed by 6 global collaborators. A de-identified subject ID, COVID-19 status, age in years and sex were almost always included in the sample metadata. Where available, HLA class I and class II types were obtained from metadata supplied by the sample provider rather than from assay-based typing.

The investigation overall reported the following: How much clinical and demographic metadata was included differed by source and by participant, and the metadata was provided uncurated.

TCRbeta CDR3 regions were amplified from genomic DNA by means of the immunoSEQ Assay, a bias-controlled multiplex PCR. The study's own analysis went as follows. The number of nucleated cells in each sample was estimated by amplification of reference gene primers within the assay. To quantify the absolute abundance of each unique TCRbeta CDR3 rearrangement, sequence reads were collapsed and filtered. Productive Simpson clonality was computed per sample as the square root of Simpson's diversity index over productive rearrangements. Not all clones reach the TCRdb copy of this immuneACCESS table, which keeps in-frame sequences only. Checked studies attribute under half of the gap to unresolved V genes and leave the rest unexplained. The DNA was the basis for D and trimming; V, J and clone size are from that table. In all, the sample holds around 160,000 clones, and 93% of those were seen once. Around 2% of the sample comes from the top ten.

In Seattle, one collaborating source enrolled patients while the infection was active and tracked those patients longitudinally over the course of disease. Whole blood was collected in K2EDTA tubes by collaborating institutions according to the institutions' own protocols. For TCRbeta analysis, collaborators shipped samples as frozen whole blood, isolated PBMCs, or DNA extracted from either of those sample types. With regard to this clone: Its antigen is currently not known. No base-level quality is on record; no much larger clone is a single base apart.

As encoded in the germline V gene, CDR1 is SGHDN while CDR2 is FVKESK. From cysteine to phenylalanine, the CDR3 is 17 amino acids long. Just CDR3 DNA is preserved here, 51 bases in frame from base 1. Trimming at the junction amounts to 1 base on V and 8 bases on J, and the germline ends lie 20 bases apart. This sequence originates from a woman in her sixties or seventies with COVID-19, enrolled during active disease. Material: peripheral blood. The sequence joins TRBV14 to TRBJ1-4; too little of a D gene remains to name it. CDR3 sequence: CASSQGGFVGGGEKLFF. The base sequence is TGTGCCAGCAGCCAAGGGGGATTTGTAGGAGGAGGGGAAAAACTGTTTTTT.